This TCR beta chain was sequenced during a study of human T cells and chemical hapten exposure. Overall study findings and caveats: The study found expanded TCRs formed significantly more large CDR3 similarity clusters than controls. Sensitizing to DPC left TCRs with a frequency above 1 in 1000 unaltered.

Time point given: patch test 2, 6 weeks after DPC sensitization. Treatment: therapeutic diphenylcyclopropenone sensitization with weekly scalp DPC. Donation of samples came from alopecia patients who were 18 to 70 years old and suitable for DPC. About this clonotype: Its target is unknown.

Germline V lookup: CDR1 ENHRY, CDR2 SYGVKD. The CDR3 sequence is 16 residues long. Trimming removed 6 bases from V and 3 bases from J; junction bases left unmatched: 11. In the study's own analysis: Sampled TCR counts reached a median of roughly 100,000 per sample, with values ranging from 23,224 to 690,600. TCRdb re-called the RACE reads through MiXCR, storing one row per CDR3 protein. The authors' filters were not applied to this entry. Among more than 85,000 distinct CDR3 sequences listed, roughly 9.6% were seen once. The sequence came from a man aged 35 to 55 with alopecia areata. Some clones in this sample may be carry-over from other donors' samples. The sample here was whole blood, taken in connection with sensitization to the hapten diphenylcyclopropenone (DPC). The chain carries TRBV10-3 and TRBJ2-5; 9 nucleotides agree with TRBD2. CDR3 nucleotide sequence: TGTGCCATCAGGGCCGGGGGCGGGAGGGCCGAAGAGACCCAGTACTTC. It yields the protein CAIRAGGGRAEETQYF.